These 30 T cell receptor beta chains originate from one sample sequenced in a study of blood T cell repertoires in COVID-19. Repertoires were generated with immunoSEQ multiplex PCR, while TCRdb's copy carries only in-frame clones and drops some. The sample yields about 140,000 clones, roughly 80% seen once. The sequenced sample was peripheral blood. The origin of the receptors is a woman in her forties or fifties with active or convalescent COVID-19.

This clone was recorded a few times. The gene calls are TRBV10-3 and TRBJ2-4; tentative D call: TRBD2 (6 bases). This CDR3 has 16 amino acids. Germline CDR1 reads ENHRY; CDR2 reads SYGVKD. Trimming stripped 3 bases from V and 3 bases from J, with 15 bases between. CDR3 loop: CAISEGLPSGKNIQYF. The CDR3 DNA follows: TGTGCCATCAGTGAAGGACTACCCTCCGGCAAAAACATTCAGTACTTC.

This clone was counted once. The genes are TRBV6-6 and TRBJ2-7, with 10 bases identical to TRBD1. V lost 5 bases, J lost 4 bases, and 2 bases stayed unmatched. CDR1 is MNHNY and CDR2 is SVGAGI in the germline V gene (reference sequence). CDR3 length: 13 amino acids. The CDR3 region is CASSGTGVYEQYF. The DNA of the CDR3 is TGTGCCAGCAGTGGGACAGGGGTTTACGAGCAGTACTTC.

The chain links TRBV19 to TRBJ2-6; no reliable D call. The CDR3 totals 14 residues. The germline V gene encodes CDR1 LNHDA and CDR2 SQIVND (reference sequence). Trimming took 7 bases from V and 0 from J, leaving 7 bases between them. The CDR3: CASKDTSGANVLTF. The CDR3 bases are TGTGCCAGTAAAGACACCTCTGGGGCCAACGTCCTGACTTTC. The full variable domain, rest sourced from reference TRBV19 and TRBJ2-6, is DGGITQSPKYLFRKEGQNVTLSCEQNLNHDAMYWYRQDPGQGLRLIYYSQIVNDFQKGDIAEGYSVSREKKESFPLTVTSAQKNPTAFYLCASKDTSGANVLTFGAGSRLTVL.

The chain has TRBV2 and TRBJ1-2, with D possibly matching TRBD1 (5 bases). From germline, CDR1 is SNHLY and CDR2 FYNNEI. V was shortened by 6 bases and J by 0 bases, with 11 bases between the two germline ends. The CDR3 is 14 residues long. The CDR3 loop is CASRIQATNYGYTF. CDR3 bases: TGTGCCAGCAGGATACAGGCAACTAACTATGGCTACACCTTC.

J is TRBJ1-1 and V is TRBV5-1; 9 nucleotides line up with TRBD1. Per the germline V gene, CDR1 is SGHRS and CDR2 is YFSETQ. The CDR3 spans 12 residues. The trim removed 5 bases at V and 6 bases at J, leaving 2 bases unmatched. The CDR3 region is CASSWDRAEAFF. The CDR3 bases are TGCGCCAGCAGTTGGGACAGGGCTGAAGCTTTCTTT.

This chain's CDR3 is CASTPGLAGNSQETQYF. CDR3 nucleotide sequence: TGTGCCAGTACCCCGGGACTAGCGGGGAACTCTCAAGAGACCCAGTACTTC. The rearrangement links TRBV19 to TRBJ2-5, with TRBD2 matching over 13 bases. Germline V gene lookup returns CDR1 LNHDA and CDR2 SQIVND (reference sequence). This CDR3 spans 17 amino acids. The V gene end was trimmed by 7 bases and the J gene end by 2 bases; junction bases not matched to a gene: 10.

This clone showed up just once. The rearrangement uses TRBV30 and TRBJ1-1; no definite D call. The CDR3 runs to 14 residues. Trimming cost V 0 bases and J 2 bases, with 10 bases left between them. Germline CDR1 GTSNPN, CDR2 SVGIG (reference sequence). This chain's CDR3 is CAWSVSRINTEAFF. The CDR3 region has the DNA TGTGCCTGGAGTGTAAGCAGGATAAACACTGAAGCTTTCTTT. The full variable domain, rest sourced from reference TRBV30 and TRBJ1-1, is SQTIHQWPATLVQPVGSPLSLECTVEGTSNPNLYWYRQAAGRGLQLLFYSVGIGQISSEVPQNLSASRPQDRQFILSSKKLLLSDSGFYLCAWSVSRINTEAFFGQGTRLTVV.

The genes are TRBV18 and TRBJ1-1; D is uncertain. V lost 2 bases, J lost 1 base, and 8 bases lay in between. CDR1 and CDR2 (germline): KGHSH, LQKENI. This CDR3 is 14 amino acids long. CDR3 DNA: TGTGCCAGCTCACCAAAGGAGAGGAACACTGAAGCTTTCTTT. Translation: CASSPKERNTEAFF.

This clone came up a few times. The V gene is TRBV3-1 (or the pseudogene TRBV3-2), the J gene TRBJ1-5, with TRBD1 matching 12 bases. The CDR3 length is 19 residues. Per germline, CDR1 LGHDT and CDR2 YNNKEL (reference sequence). Trimming cost V 3 bases and J 1 base; bases outside gene matches: 10. The CDR3 loop is CASSQAGTGGAESNQPQHF. The CDR3 nucleotides are TGTGCCAGCAGCCAGGCCGGGACAGGGGGCGCCGAGAGCAATCAGCCCCAGCATTTT.

The rearrangement joins TRBV28 to TRBJ1-5; no clear D gene. The CDR3 loop spans 13 amino acids. Trimming cost V 6 bases and J 3 bases, with 9 bases left between them. Looked up from germline, CDR1 is MDHEN and CDR2 is SYDVKM. Here the CDR3 DNA reads TGTGCCAGCAGAGAGGCTCCCAATCAGCCCCAGCATTTT. Amino acids: CASREAPNQPQHF. The complete variable domain, with remaining parts taken from reference TRBV28 and TRBJ1-5, reads DVKVTQSSRYLVKRTGEKVFLECVQDMDHENMFWYRQDPGLGLRLIYFSYDVKMKEKGDIPEGYSVSREKKERFSLILESASTNQTSMYLCASREAPNQPQHFGDGTRLSIL.

The CDR3 DNA sequence: TGTGCCAGCAGCTTGGACAGGGGCGGAGAGACCCAGTACTTC. Residues: CASSLDRGGETQYF. This chain uses TRBV7-7 with TRBJ2-5; 9 nucleotides agree with TRBD1. Germline assignment: CDR1 SSHAT and CDR2 FNYEAQ (reference sequence). J was trimmed by 4 bases and V by 3 bases; bases with no gene match: 3. The CDR3 is made up of 14 amino acids.

CDR3 loop: CASSRDRAVHEQYF. CDR3 bases: TGCGCCAGCAGCCGGGACAGGGCGGTCCACGAGCAGTACTTC. The chain recombines TRBV4-3 with TRBJ2-7; 9 bases fit TRBD1. With V trimmed by 4 bases and J by 5 bases, 6 bases remained unmatched. Germline V CDR1 and CDR2: LGHNA, YSLEER. CDR3 size: 14 residues.

The V gene is TRBV10-3, the J gene TRBJ2-5; D perhaps matches TRBD2 (6 bases). This CDR3 is built from 13 residues. Germline V CDR1 and CDR2: ENHRY, SYGVKD. V was trimmed by 1 base and J by 6 bases, leaving 9 bases between them. CDR3 residues: CAISELGGKTQYF. As DNA, the CDR3 is TGTGCCATCAGTGAGTTGGGGGGAAAGACCCAGTACTTC.

The CDR3 DNA reads TGTGCCAGCAGCCTCTCCGGGACAGGGGGCGCGGAGCTCTATGGCTACACCTTC. This gives the protein CASSLSGTGGAELYGYTF. The rearrangement uses TRBV3-1 (or the pseudogene TRBV3-2) and TRBJ1-2, with 12 bases matching TRBD1. The J segment lost 4 bases and the V segment lost 4 bases, leaving 13 bases of the junction unmatched. Germline values: CDR1 LGHDT, CDR2 YNNKEL (reference sequence). CDR3 length: 18 residues.

The V gene is TRBV6-2 or TRBV6-3, the J gene TRBJ2-6, with TRBD1 identical over 8 bases. V was clipped by 6 bases and J by 2 bases; unmatched bases: 0. CDR3 length: 14 residues. Germline CDR1 MNHEY, CDR2 SVGEGT. CDR3 nucleotides: TGTGCCAGCAGCAGGGGGCCTGGGGCCAACGTCCTGACTTTC. It translates to CASSRGPGANVLTF.

The genes are TRBV10-3 and TRBJ1-2, with TRBD1 matching over 9 bases. The J segment lost 8 bases and the V segment lost 6 bases, leaving 19 bases of the junction unmatched. The germline V gene has CDR1 ENHRY and CDR2 SYGVKD. The CDR3 totals 17 residues. CDR3 protein: CAISESLPGQGSSGYTF. CDR3 in DNA: TGTGCCATCAGCGAAAGCCTGCCGGGACAGGGAAGTAGCGGCTACACCTTC.

The sample holds one count of this clone. The chain couples TRBV7-9 to TRBJ2-5; perhaps TRBD2 as D (7 bases). CDR1 is SEHNR and CDR2 is FQNEAQ in the germline V gene (reference sequence). V was clipped by 7 bases and J by 1 base, with 16 bases between them. The CDR3 contains 15 residues. The CDR3: CASTRRGALQETQYF. Written as DNA, the CDR3 is TGTGCCAGCACCCGACGGGGGGCTCTCCAAGAGACCCAGTACTTC.

This chain connects TRBV5-1 to TRBJ1-1, with 8 bases aligning to TRBD1. CDR3 length equals 15 residues. Germline V CDR1 and CDR2: SGHRS, YFSETQ. V shed 4 bases and J 4 bases; nucleotides not matched to a gene: 9. CDR3 sequence (DNA): TGCGCCAGCAGCCAGGGACAGGCAGTGGGCACTGAAGCTTTCTTT. It translates to CASSQGQAVGTEAFF.

The genes are TRBV4-3 and TRBJ1-1; D is undetermined. Trimming cost V 1 base and J 0 bases, with 12 bases left between them. The CDR3 has 16 residues. The germline CDR1 and CDR2 sequences are LGHNA and YSLEER. Here the CDR3 reads CASSQVYGLLNTEAFF. CDR3 coding DNA: TGCGCCAGCAGCCAAGTTTATGGGCTCTTGAACACTGAAGCTTTCTTT.

The gene calls are TRBV10-3 and TRBJ1-2, with D possibly TRBD1 on 5 matching bases. Between the trimmed V and J ends, which lost 2 bases and 3 bases, there was a span of 7 bases. In germline, CDR1 is ENHRY, CDR2 SYGVKD. The CDR3 contains 13 residues. CDR3 nucleotide sequence: TGTGCCATCAGTGAGCGGGGGGACTATGGCTACACCTTC. Its translation is CAISERGDYGYTF.

The genes are TRBV5-1 and TRBJ1-1; perhaps TRBD1 as D (5 bases). Germline lookup yields CDR1 SGHRS and CDR2 YFSETQ. V gave up 4 bases and J gave up 6 bases, with 16 bases separating them. The CDR3 spans 14 residues. The CDR3 region has the DNA TGCGCCAGCAGCGGCGGGACTGTGAATGCTGAAGCTTTCTTT. This codes for CASSGGTVNAEAFF.

The V and J genes are TRBV11-2 and TRBJ2-5; possibly TRBD2 for D (5 bases). The V end lost 1 base, the J end lost 4 bases, and 7 bases lay between the germline ends. Germline lookup yields CDR1 SGHAT and CDR2 FQNNGV. The CDR3 loop spans 13 amino acids. The CDR3 loop reads CASSLGRGETQYF. The CDR3 bases are TGTGCCAGCAGCTTAGGCCGGGGAGAGACCCAGTACTTC.

V and J are TRBV7-8 and TRBJ2-7; TRBD1 matches 8 bases. The germline gives CDR1 SGHVS, CDR2 FQNEAQ. This CDR3 is built from 17 residues. V lost 4 bases, J lost 0 bases, and 11 bases stayed unmatched. The CDR3 here is CASSSSWAGQGSYEQYF. The CDR3 bases are TGTGCCAGCAGCTCCTCGTGGGCCGGACAGGGCTCCTACGAGCAGTACTTC. The whole variable domain, filled in from reference TRBV7-8 and TRBJ2-7, reads GAGVSQSPRYKVAKRGQDVALRCDPISGHVSLFWYQQALGQGPEFLTYFQNEAQLDKSGLPSDRFFAERPEGSVSTLKIQRTQQEDSAVYLCASSSSWAGQGSYEQYFGPGTRLTVT.

This chain connects TRBV28 to TRBJ1-1, with a possible D match to TRBD1 (6 bases). This CDR3 contains 11 residues. Germline V gene data show CDR1 as MDHEN and CDR2 as SYDVKM. V lost 6 bases, J lost 11 bases, and 13 bases lay in between. The CDR3, as DNA: TGTGCCAGCAGCGGACAGCTGGCCGCTTTCTTT. Its translation is CASSGQLAAFF.

Written as DNA, the CDR3 is TGTGCCAGCCCCATGGGGCGGCGACAAGCAGATACGCAGTATTTT. Protein: CASPMGRRQADTQYF. The chain is built from TRBV27 and TRBJ2-3; D may be TRBD1 (5 bases). V was pared by 8 bases and J by 4 bases, with 19 bases between. The germline gives CDR1 MNHEY, CDR2 SMNVEV (reference sequence). CDR3 length equals 15 residues.

This clone has only one observation. The V call is TRBV4-3, the J call TRBJ2-3; D perhaps matches TRBD1 (7 bases). The CDR3 is 16 residues long. Germline CDR1 is LGHNA and CDR2 is YSLEER. V lost 1 base to trimming and J lost 3 bases, with 14 bases between them. CDR3 sequence: CASSQGGTALTDTQYF. DNA for the CDR3: TGCGCCAGCAGCCAAGGCGGGACAGCTTTGACAGATACGCAGTATTTT.

The V gene is TRBV7-3, the J gene TRBJ2-3; 8 nucleotides align to TRBD2. The CDR3 loop spans 17 amino acids. Germline CDR1 reads SGHTA; CDR2 reads FQGTGA. V dropped 1 base and J dropped 3; count of bases not matched to a gene: 9. The CDR3 loop reads CASSLSTSGPWTDTQYF. The DNA of the CDR3 is TGTGCCAGCAGCTTAAGTACTAGCGGTCCGTGGACAGATACGCAGTATTTT.

This chain uses TRBV30 with TRBJ1-1; 8 nucleotides line up with TRBD1. The trim removed 6 bases at V and 5 bases at J, leaving 14 bases unmatched. CDR3 length: 15 residues. Germline-derived CDR1 and CDR2 are GTSNPN and SVGIG (reference sequence). The CDR3 DNA is TGTGCCTGTAAGCTCCAGGGGGCAGCGGGAACTGAAGCTTTCTTT. It yields the protein CACKLQGAAGTEAFF.

J is TRBJ1-1 and V is TRBV9, with 8 bases that match TRBD1. This CDR3 spans 17 amino acids. The V gene end was trimmed by 3 bases and the J gene end by 4 bases; junction bases not matched to a gene: 14. Germline CDR1 SGDLS, CDR2 YYNGEE. CDR3 in amino acids: CASSASGTGRMATEAFF. For the CDR3, the DNA is TGTGCCAGCAGCGCCTCAGGGACAGGTAGAATGGCCACTGAAGCTTTCTTT.

V usage is TRBV24-1 and J usage is TRBJ1-2; tentative D call: TRBD1 (6 bases). The germline V gene encodes CDR1 KGHDR and CDR2 SFDVKD. CDR3 size: 16 residues. Trimming removed 4 bases from V and 3 bases from J, with 17 bases in between. This CDR3 reads CATSESLQGVDYGYTF. The DNA of the CDR3 is TGTGCCACCAGTGAGTCGTTACAGGGAGTGGACTATGGCTACACCTTC.